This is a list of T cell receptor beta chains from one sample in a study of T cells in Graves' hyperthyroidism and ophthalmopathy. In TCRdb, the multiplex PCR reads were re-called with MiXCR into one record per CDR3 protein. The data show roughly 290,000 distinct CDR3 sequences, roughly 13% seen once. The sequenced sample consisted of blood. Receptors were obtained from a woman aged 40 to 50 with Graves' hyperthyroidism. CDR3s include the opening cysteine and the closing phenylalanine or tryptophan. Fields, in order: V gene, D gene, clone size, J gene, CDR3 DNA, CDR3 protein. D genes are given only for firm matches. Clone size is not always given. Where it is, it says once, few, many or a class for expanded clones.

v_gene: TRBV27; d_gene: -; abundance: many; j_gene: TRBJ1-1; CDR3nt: TGTGCCAGCAGTTGGGGGGCATCTCGGACTGAAGCTTTCTTT; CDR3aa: CASSWGASRTEAFF
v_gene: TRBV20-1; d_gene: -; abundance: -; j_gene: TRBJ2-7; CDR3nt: TGCAGTGCTAGAGATCTGAAGGGCTCCTACGAGCAGTACTTC; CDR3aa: CSARDLKGSYEQYF
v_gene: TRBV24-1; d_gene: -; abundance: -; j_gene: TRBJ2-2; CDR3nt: TGTGCCACCAGTGATCCGGGGGGCCAAAACACCGGGGAGCTGTTTTTT; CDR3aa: CATSDPGGQNTGELFF
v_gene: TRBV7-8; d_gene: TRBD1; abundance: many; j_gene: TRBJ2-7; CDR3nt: TGTGCCAGCAGCTCCCCCGGGACAGGGGACGAGCAGTACTTC; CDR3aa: CASSSPGTGDEQYF
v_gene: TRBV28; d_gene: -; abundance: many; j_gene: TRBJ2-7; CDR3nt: TGTGCCAGCAGTCCGGGGCTGGGCTACGAGCAGTACTTC; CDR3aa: CASSPGLGYEQYF
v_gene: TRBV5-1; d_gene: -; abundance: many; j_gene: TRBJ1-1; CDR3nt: TGCGCCAGCACCCGGGGACAGAACACTGAAGCTTTCTTT; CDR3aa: CASTRGQNTEAFF
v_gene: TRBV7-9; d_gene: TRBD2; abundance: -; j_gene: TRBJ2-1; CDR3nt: TGTGCCAGCAGCCGCCTAGCGGAGGTTGGCAATGAGCAGTTCTTC; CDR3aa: CASSRLAEVGNEQFF
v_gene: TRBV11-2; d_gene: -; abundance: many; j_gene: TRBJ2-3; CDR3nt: TGTGCCAGCAGCTTAGAGAGGGCCACAGATACGCAGTATTTT; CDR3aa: CASSLERATDTQYF
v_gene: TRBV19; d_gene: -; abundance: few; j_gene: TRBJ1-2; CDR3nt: TGTGCCATTCGTGGGACGATGGACTATGGCTACACCTTC; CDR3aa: CAIRGTMDYGYTF
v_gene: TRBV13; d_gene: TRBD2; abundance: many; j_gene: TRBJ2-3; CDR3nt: TGTGCCAGCAGCCCAGGTGGTACTAGCGGGACAGATACGCAGTATTTT; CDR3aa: CASSPGGTSGTDTQYF
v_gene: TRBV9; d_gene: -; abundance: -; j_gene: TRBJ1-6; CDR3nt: TGTGCCAGCAGCGAAACAGGGTCGGTAAATTCACCCCTCCACTTT; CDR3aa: CASSETGSVNSPLHF
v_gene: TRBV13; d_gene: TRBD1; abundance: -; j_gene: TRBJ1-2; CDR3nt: TGTGCCAGCAGCTTATATGACAGGGAAGGCTATGGCTACACCTTC; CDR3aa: CASSLYDREGYGYTF
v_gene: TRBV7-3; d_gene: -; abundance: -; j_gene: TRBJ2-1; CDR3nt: TGTGCCAGCAGCTCAGACAGCTCCTACAATGAGCAGTTCTTC; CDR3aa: CASSSDSSYNEQFF
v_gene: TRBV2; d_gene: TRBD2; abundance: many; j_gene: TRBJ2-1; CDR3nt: TGTGCCAGCAGTGCCCAGGGACTAGCGGGGGCCAATGAGCAGTTCTTC; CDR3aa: CASSAQGLAGANEQFF
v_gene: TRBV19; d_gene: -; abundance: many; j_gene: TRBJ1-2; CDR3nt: TGTGCCAGTAGTATTCCCTCGACAGGAAGCTATGGCTACACCTTC; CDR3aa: CASSIPSTGSYGYTF
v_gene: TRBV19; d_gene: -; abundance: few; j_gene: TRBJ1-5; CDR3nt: TGTGCCAGTAGTATAGAAGGAGGGCCCCAGCATTTT; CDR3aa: CASSIEGGPQHF
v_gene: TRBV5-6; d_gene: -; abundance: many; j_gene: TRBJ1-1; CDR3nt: TGTGCCAGCAGTTTGGGACTTCCGGACGGGGACACTGAAGCTTTCTTT; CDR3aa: CASSLGLPDGDTEAFF
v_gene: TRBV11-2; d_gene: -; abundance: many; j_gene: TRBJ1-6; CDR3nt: TGTGCCAGCAGTTCGGCCGGGACGGGAAATTCACCCCTCCACTTT; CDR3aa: CASSSAGTGNSPLHF
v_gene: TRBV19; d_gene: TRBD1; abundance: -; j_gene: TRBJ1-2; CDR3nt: TGTGCCAGTAGGGGGGACAGGGGCTCCCCTAACTATGGCTACACCTTC; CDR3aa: CASRGDRGSPNYGYTF
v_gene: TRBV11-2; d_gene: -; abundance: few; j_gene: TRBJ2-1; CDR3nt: TGTGCCAGCAGCTTAGATCATGGGGGAGGCGAGCAGTTCTTC; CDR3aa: CASSLDHGGGEQFF
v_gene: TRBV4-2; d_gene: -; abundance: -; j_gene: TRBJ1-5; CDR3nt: TGTGCCAGCAGCCAAGATCGGACGGATAGCAATCAGCCCCAGCATTTT; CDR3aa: CASSQDRTDSNQPQHF
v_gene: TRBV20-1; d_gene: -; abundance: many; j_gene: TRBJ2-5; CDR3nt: TGCAGTGCTAGATCGTCCAGGTCTAGCGTACAAGAGACCCAGTACTTC; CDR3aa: CSARSSRSSVQETQYF
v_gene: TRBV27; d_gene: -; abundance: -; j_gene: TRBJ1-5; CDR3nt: TGTGCCAGCAAGATTACTGGGACTAGCAATCAGCCCCAGCATTTT; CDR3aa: CASKITGTSNQPQHF
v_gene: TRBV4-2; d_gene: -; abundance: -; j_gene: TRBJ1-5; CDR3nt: TGTGCCAGCAGCCAAGATCTGGTGGGCAGAATGGACAGCAATCAGCCCCAGCATTTT; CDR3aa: CASSQDLVGRMDSNQPQHF
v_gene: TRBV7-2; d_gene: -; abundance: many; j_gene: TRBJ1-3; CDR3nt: TGTGCCAGCAGCTTAAATCCCATGTTCTCTGGAAACACCATATATTTT; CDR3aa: CASSLNPMFSGNTIYF
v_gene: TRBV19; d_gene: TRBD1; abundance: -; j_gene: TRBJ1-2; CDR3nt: TGTGCCAGTAGTATAGGAGGGGGACAGGGTGGCTACACCTTC; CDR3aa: CASSIGGGQGGYTF
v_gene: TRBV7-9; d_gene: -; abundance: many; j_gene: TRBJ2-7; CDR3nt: TGTGCCAGCAGCTTAGACAGGGGGGGATACGAGCAGTACTTC; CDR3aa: CASSLDRGGYEQYF
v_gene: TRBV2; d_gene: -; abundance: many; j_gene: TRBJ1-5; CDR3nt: TGTGCCAGCAGTGAATGGGCCGAACCGCTCAATCAGCCCCAGCATTTT; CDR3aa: CASSEWAEPLNQPQHF
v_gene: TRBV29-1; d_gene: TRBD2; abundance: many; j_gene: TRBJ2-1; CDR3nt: TGCAGCGGCGTAGCGGGAGCTTTCTATGAGCAGTTCTTC; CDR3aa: CSGVAGAFYEQFF
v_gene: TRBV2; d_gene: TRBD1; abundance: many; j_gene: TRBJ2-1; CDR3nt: TGTGCCAGCATTTGGACAGGGAACTACAATGAGCAGTTCTTC; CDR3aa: CASIWTGNYNEQFF
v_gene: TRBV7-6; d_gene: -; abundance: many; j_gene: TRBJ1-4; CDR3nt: TGTGCCAGCAGCACCCAGCCGGGACGGCTTAATGAAAAACTGTTTTTT; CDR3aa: CASSTQPGRLNEKLFF
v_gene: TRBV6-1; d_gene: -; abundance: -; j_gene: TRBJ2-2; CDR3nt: TGTGCCAGTTTCAGGCCGGGAAACACCGGGGAGCTGTTTTTT; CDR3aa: CASFRPGNTGELFF
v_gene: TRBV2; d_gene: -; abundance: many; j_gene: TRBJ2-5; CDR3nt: TGTGCCAGCGGAACGGGTGTGGTGGAGACCCAGTACTTC; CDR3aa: CASGTGVVETQYF
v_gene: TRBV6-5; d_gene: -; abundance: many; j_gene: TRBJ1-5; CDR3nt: TGTGCCAGCAGTTACGCATATAGCAATCAGCCCCAGCATTTT; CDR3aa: CASSYAYSNQPQHF
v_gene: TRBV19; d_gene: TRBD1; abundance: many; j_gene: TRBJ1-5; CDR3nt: TGTGCCAGTAGCACCTCCCGGGACAGGGGAACTTATAGCAATCAGCCCCAGCATTTT; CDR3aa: CASSTSRDRGTYSNQPQHF
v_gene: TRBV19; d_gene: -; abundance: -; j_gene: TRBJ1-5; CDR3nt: TGTGCCAGTAGTATTTACACTAGTAGCAATCAGCCCCAGCATTTT; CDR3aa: CASSIYTSSNQPQHF